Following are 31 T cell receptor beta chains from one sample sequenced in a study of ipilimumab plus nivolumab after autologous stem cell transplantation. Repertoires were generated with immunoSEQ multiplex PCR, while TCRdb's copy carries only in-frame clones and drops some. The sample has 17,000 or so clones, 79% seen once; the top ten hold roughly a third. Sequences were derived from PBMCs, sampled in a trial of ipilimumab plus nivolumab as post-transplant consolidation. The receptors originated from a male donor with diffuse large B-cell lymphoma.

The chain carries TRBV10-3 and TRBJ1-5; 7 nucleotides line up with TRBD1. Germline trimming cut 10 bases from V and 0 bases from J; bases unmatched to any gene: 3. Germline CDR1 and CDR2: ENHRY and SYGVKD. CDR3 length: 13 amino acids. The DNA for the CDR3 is TGTGCCACCCGGGACAGTAGCAATCAGCCCCAGCATTTT. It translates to CATRDSSNQPQHF.

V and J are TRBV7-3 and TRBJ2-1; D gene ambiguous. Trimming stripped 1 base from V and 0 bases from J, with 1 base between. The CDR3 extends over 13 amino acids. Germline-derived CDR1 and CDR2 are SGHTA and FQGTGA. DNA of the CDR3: TGTGCCAGCAGCTTAAACTCCTACAATGAGCAGTTCTTC. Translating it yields CASSLNSYNEQFF.

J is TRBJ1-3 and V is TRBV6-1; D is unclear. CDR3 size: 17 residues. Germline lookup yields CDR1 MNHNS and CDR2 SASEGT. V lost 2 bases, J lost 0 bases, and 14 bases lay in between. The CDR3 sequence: CASSEQPVFVSGNTIYF. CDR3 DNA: TGTGCCAGCAGTGAACAGCCTGTTTTTGTCTCTGGAAACACCATATATTTT.

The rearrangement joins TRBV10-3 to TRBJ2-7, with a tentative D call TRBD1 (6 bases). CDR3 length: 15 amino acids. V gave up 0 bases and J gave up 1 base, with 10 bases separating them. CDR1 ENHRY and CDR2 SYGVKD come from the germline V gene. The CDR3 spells CAISESAGESYEQYF. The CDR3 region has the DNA TGTGCCATCAGTGAGTCTGCAGGGGAGTCCTACGAGCAGTACTTC.

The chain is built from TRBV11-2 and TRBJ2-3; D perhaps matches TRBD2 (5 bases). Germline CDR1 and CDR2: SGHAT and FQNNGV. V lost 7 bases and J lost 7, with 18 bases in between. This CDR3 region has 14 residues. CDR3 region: CASTPGIVTNTQYF. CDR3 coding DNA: TGTGCCAGCACCCCGGGGATTGTGACAAATACGCAGTATTTT.

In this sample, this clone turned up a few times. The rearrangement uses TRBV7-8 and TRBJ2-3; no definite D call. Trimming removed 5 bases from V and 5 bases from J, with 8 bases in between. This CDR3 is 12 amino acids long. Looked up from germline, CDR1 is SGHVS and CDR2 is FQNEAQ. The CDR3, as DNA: TGTGCCAGCAGCCCACCCAGAGATACGCAGTATTTT. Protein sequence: CASSPPRDTQYF.

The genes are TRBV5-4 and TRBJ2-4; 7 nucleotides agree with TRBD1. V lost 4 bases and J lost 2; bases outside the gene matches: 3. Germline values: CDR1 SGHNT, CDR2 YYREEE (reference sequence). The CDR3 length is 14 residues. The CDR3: CASSPTGTKNIQYF. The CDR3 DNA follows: TGTGCCAGCAGCCCGACAGGGACCAAAAACATTCAGTACTTC. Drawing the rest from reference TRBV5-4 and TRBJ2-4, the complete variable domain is ETGVTQSPTHLIKTRGQQVTLRCSSQSGHNTVSWYQQALGQGPQFIFQYYREEENGRGNFPPRFSGLQFPNYSSELNVNALELDDSALYLCASSPTGTKNIQYFGAGTRLSVL.

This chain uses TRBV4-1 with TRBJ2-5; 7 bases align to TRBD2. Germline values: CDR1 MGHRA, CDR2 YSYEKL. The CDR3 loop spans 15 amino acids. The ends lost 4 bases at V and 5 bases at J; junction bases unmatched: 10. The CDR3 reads CASSLRLAARETQYF. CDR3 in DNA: TGCGCCAGCAGCCTAAGGCTAGCGGCCCGTGAGACCCAGTACTTC.

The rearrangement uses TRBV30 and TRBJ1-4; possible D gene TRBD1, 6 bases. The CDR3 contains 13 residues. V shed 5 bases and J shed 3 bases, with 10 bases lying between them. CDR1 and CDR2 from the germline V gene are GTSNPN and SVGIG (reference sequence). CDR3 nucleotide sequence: TGTGCCTGGTCACGACAGGCTAATGAAAAACTGTTTTTT. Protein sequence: CAWSRQANEKLFF.

The CDR3 region is CATSRVRGSTGELFF. CDR3 bases: TGTGCCACCAGCAGAGTCCGGGGGAGCACCGGGGAGCTGTTTTTT. The gene calls are TRBV15 and TRBJ2-2; D is perhaps TRBD2 (6 bases). V lost 1 base, J lost 4 bases, and 10 bases lay in between. There are 15 residues in the CDR3. The germline V gene has CDR1 LNHNV and CDR2 YYDKDF (reference sequence).

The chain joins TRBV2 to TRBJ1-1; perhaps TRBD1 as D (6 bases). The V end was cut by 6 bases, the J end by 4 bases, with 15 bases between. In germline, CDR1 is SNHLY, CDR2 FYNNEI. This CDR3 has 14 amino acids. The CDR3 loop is CASSQQGSATEAFF. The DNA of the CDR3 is TGTGCCAGCAGCCAACAGGGATCTGCCACTGAAGCTTTCTTT.

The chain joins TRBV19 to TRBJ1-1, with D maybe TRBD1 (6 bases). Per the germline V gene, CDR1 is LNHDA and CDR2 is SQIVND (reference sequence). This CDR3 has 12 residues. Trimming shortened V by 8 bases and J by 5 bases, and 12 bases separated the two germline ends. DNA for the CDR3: TGTGCCAGTGGGGACATTAGGACTGAAGCTTTCTTT. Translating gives CASGDIRTEAFF.

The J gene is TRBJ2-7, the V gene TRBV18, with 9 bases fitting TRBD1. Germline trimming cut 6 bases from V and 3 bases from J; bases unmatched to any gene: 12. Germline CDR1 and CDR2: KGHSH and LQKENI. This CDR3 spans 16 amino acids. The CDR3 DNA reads TGTGCCAGCTCCCCATCGACAGGGGGATCACTCTACGAGCAGTACTTC. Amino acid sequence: CASSPSTGGSLYEQYF.

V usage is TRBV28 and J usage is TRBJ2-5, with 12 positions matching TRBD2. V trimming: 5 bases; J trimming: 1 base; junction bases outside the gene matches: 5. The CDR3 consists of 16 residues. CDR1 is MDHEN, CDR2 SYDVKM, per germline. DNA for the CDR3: TGTGCCAGCAGTGAGGGACTAGCGGGCCTCCAAGAGACCCAGTACTTC. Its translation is CASSEGLAGLQETQYF.

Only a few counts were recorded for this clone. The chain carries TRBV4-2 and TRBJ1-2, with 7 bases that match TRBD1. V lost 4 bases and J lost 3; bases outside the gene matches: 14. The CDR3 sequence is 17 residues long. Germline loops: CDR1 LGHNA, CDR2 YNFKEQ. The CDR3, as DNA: TGTGCCAGCAGCCCATTAACCGGGGGAGGGGGCGACTATGGCTACACCTTC. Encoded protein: CASSPLTGGGGDYGYTF.

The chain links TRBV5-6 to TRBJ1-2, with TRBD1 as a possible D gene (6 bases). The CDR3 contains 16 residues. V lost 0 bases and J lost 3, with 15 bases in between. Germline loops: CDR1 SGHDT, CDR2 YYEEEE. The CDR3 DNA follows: TGTGCCAGCAGCTTGGGTCCAGGGGCGGGCGACTATGGCTACACCTTC. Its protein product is CASSLGPGAGDYGYTF. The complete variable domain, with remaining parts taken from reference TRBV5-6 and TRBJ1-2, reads DAGVTQSPTHLIKTRGQQVTLRCSPKSGHDTVSWYQQALGQGPQFIFQYYEEEERQRGNFPDRFSGHQFPNYSSELNVNALLLGDSALYLCASSLGPGAGDYGYTFGSGTRLTVV.

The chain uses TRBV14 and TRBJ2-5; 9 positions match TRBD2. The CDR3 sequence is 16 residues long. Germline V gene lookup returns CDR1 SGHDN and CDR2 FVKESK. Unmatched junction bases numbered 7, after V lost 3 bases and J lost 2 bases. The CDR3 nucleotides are TGTGCCAGCAGCCACCACCGACTAGCGGTTCAAGAGACCCAGTACTTC. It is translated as CASSHHRLAVQETQYF.

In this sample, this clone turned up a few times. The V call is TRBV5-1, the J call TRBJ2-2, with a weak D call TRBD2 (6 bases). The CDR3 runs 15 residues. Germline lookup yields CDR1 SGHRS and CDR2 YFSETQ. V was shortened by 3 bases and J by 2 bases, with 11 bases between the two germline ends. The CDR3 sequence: CASSSAGENTGELFF. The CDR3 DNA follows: TGCGCCAGCAGCTCAGCGGGTGAAAACACCGGGGAGCTGTTTTTT. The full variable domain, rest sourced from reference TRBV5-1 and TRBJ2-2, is KAGVTQTPRYLIKTRGQQVTLSCSPISGHRSVSWYQQTPGQGLQFLFEYFSETQRNKGNFPGRFSGRQFSNSRSEMNVSTLELGDSALYLCASSSAGENTGELFFGEGSRLTVL.

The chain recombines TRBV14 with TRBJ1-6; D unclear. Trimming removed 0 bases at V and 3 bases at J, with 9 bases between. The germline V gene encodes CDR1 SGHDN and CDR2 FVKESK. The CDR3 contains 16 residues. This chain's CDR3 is CASSQDHSRYNSPLHF. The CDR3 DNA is TGTGCCAGCAGCCAAGATCACTCTCGCTATAATTCACCCCTCCACTTT.

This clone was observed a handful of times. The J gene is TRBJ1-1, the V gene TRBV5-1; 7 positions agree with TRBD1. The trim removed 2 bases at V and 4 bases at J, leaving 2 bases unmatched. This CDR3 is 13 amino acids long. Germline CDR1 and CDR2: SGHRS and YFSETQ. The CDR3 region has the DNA TGCGCCAGCAGCTTTTCAGGGGGCACTGAAGCTTTCTTT. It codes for CASSFSGGTEAFF.

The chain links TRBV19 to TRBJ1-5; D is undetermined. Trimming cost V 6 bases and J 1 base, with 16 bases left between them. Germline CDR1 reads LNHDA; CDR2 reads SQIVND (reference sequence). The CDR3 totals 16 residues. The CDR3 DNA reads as TGTGCCAGTAGCCAAACACAGCTGGGGAGCAATCAGCCCCAGCATTTT. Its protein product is CASSQTQLGSNQPQHF.

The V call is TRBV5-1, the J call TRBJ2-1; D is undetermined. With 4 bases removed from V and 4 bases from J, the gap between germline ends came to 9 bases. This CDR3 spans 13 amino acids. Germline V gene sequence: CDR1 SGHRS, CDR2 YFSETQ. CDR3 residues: CASSPYTYNEQFF. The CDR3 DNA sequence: TGCGCCAGCAGCCCCTATACGTACAATGAGCAGTTCTTC.

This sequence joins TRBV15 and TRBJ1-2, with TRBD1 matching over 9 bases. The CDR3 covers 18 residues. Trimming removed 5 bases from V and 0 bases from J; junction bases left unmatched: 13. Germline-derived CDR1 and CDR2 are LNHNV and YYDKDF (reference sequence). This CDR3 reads CATSGGRTGVLSNYGYTF. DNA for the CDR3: TGTGCCACCAGCGGTGGTAGGACAGGGGTCCTCTCTAACTATGGCTACACCTTC. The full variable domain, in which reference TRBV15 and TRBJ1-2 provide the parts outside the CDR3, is DAMVIQNPRYQVTQFGKPVTLSCSQTLNHNVMYWYQQKSSQAPKLLFHYYDKDFNNEADTPDNFQSRRPNTSFCFLDIRSPGLGDTAMYLCATSGGRTGVLSNYGYTFGSGTRLTVV.

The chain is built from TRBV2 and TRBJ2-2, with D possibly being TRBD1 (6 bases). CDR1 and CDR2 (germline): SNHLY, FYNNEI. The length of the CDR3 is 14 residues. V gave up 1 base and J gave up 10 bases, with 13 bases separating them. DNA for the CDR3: TGTGCCAGCAGTGAAGGGGGGCTTGCGGAGGAGCTGTTTTTT. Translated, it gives CASSEGGLAEELFF.

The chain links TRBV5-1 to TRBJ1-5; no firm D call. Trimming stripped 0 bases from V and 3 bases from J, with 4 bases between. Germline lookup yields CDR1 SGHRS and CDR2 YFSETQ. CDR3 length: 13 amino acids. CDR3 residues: CASSLAINQPQHF. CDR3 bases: TGCGCCAGCAGCTTGGCGATCAATCAGCCCCAGCATTTT.

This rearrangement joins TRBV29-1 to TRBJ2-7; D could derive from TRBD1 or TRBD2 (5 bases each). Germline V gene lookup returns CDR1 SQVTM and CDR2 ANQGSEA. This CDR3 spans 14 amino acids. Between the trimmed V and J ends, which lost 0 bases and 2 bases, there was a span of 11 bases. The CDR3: CSVEEGDGPYEQYF. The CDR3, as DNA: TGCAGCGTTGAAGAAGGGGACGGACCCTACGAGCAGTACTTC.

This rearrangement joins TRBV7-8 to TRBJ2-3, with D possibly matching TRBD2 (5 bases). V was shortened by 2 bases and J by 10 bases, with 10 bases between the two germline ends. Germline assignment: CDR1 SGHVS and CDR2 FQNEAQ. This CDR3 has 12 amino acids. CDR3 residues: CASSLSYGAQYF. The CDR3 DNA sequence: TGTGCCAGCAGCTTATCCTACGGGGCGCAGTATTTT. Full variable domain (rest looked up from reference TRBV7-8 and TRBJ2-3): GAGVSQSPRYKVAKRGQDVALRCDPISGHVSLFWYQQALGQGPEFLTYFQNEAQLDKSGLPSDRFFAERPEGSVSTLKIQRTQQEDSAVYLCASSLSYGAQYFGPGTRLTVL.

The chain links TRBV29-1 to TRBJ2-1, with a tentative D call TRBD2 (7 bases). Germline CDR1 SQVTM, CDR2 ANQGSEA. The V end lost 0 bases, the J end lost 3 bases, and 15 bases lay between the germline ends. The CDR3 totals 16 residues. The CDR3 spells CSVEDRRGGGYNEQFF. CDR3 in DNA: TGCAGCGTTGAAGATAGGAGAGGGGGGGGCTACAATGAGCAGTTCTTC.

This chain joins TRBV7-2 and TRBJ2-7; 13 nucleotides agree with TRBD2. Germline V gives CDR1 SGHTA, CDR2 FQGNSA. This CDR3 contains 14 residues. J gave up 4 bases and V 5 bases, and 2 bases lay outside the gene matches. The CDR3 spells CASSRLAGGYEQYF. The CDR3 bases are TGTGCCAGCAGCCGACTAGCGGGAGGATACGAGCAGTACTTC.

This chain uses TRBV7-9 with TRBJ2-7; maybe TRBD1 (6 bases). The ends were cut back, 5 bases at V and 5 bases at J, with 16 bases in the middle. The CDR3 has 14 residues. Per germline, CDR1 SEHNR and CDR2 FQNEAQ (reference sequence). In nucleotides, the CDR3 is TGTGCCAGCAGCCAAGTGGGGGCTCCCAACGAGCAGTACTTC. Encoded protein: CASSQVGAPNEQYF.

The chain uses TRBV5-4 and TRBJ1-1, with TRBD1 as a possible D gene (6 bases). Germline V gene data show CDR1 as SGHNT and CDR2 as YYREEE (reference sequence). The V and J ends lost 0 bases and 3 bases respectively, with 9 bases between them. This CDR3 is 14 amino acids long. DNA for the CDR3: TGTGCCAGCAGCTTGGAGGGGGAAGACACTGAAGCTTTCTTT. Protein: CASSLEGEDTEAFF.